These T cell receptor beta chains were read from a single sample in a study of cytomegalovirus exposure and HLA in healthy donors. Measured with immunoSEQ multiplex PCR; TCRdb has only the in-frame clones, and not every one. The table lists more than 45,000 clones. The material sequenced was PBMCs. Receptor source: a woman between 35 and 50 years old in good health and CMV-seronegative. Each CDR3 is given with its conserved first and last residue.

J	V	CDR3
TRBJ2-2	TRBV4-3	CASSQDPTAINRGTGELFF
TRBJ1-2	TRBV18	CASSPGQRDYGYTF
TRBJ2-7	TRBV4-1	CASSQVALAGAEGWAREQYF
TRBJ2-7	TRBV5-1	CASSLALVGNAYEQYF
TRBJ1-1	TRBV9	CASSLGQGASMGEAFF
TRBJ1-2	TRBV15	CATSRDRGYGYTF
TRBJ1-4	TRBV15	CARGKKGTPKLEKLFF
TRBJ1-2	TRBV19	CASSIDGADYGYTF
TRBJ2-3	TRBV6-1	CASTPSDTQYF
TRBJ1-2	TRBV5-6	CASSPGQDYGYTF
TRBJ2-2	TRBV11-3	CASSPGGYHTGELFF
TRBJ2-1	TRBV18	CASSPVAGENEQFF
TRBJ2-2	TRBV9	CASSVDRRGTGELFF
TRBJ1-4	TRBV4-1	CASSADRVANEKLFF
TRBJ1-1	TRBV5-1	CASSLMGAAGTEAFF
TRBJ2-7	TRBV7-8	CASSLATGIAGDTYEQYF
TRBJ1-3	TRBV7-9	CASSLFEEVWGNTIYF